What follows are 22 T cell receptor beta chains derived from one specimen sequenced in a study of CD8 T cells in Susac syndrome. Roughly 0.45 to 1 ug RNA was reverse transcribed with random hexamers. TCRdb reprocessed the immunoSEQ multiplex PCR reads via MiXCR and lists one record per CDR3 protein. The sample yields a few hundred thousand distinct CDR3 sequences, roughly nine tenths seen once. Sequences were obtained from CD8+ T cells from PBMCs. The receptor set was obtained from a human donor with multiple sclerosis.

CDR3 DNA: TGTGCCAGTAGTATCATGGGGTCCGACGAGCAGTACTTC. Residues: CASSIMGSDEQYF. The chain uses TRBV19 and TRBJ2-7; D not certain. The CDR3 is 13 residues long. Germline V gene sequence: CDR1 LNHDA, CDR2 SQIVND (reference sequence). Between the trimmed V and J ends, which lost 3 bases and 5 bases, there was a span of 11 bases.

The gene calls are TRBV6-5 and TRBJ1-5; possibly TRBD1 for D (6 bases). The germline CDR1 and CDR2 sequences are MNHEY and SVGAGI. Trimming removed 5 bases at V and 6 bases at J, with 14 bases between. The CDR3 has 14 residues. CDR3 bases: TGTGCCAGCAGTCCAGGGGTTTACGGTCAGCCCCAGCATTTT. Its translation is CASSPGVYGQPQHF.

This clonotype has just a few counts. V gene TRBV5-1 combines with J gene TRBJ2-7; D is perhaps TRBD1 or TRBD2 (5 bases each). The CDR3 is 14 amino acids. Between the trimmed V and J ends, which lost 1 base and 0 bases, there was a span of 8 bases. Germline CDR1 is SGHRS and CDR2 is YFSETQ. The CDR3 loop is CASSLYGGSYEQYF. As DNA, the CDR3 is TGCGCCAGCAGCTTGTATGGGGGCTCCTACGAGCAGTACTTC. Full variable domain (outside the CDR3, taken from reference TRBV5-1 and TRBJ2-7): KAGVTQTPRYLIKTRGQQVTLSCSPISGHRSVSWYQQTPGQGLQFLFEYFSETQRNKGNFPGRFSGRQFSNSRSEMNVSTLELGDSALYLCASSLYGGSYEQYFGPGTRLTVT.

The chain has TRBV5-1 and TRBJ2-3, with TRBD2 identical over 12 bases. The V and J ends lost 4 bases and 3 bases, in that order; junction bases with no gene match: 15. The CDR3 has 19 amino acids. CDR1 SGHRS and CDR2 YFSETQ come from the germline V gene. The CDR3 DNA reads as TGCGCCAGCAGCACCGGGACTAGCGGGCCAAGGAGCTTAACAGATACGCAGTATTTT. As protein: CASSTGTSGPRSLTDTQYF.

This chain uses TRBV6-2 or TRBV6-3 with TRBJ2-7; D is possibly TRBD2 (7 bases). With 8 bases removed from V and 4 bases from J, the gap between germline ends came to 15 bases. This CDR3 has 13 residues. Per germline, CDR1 MNHEY and CDR2 SVGEGT. CDR3 sequence: CASQEQGGYEQYF. CDR3 sequence (DNA): TGTGCCAGCCAGGAACAGGGAGGGTACGAGCAGTACTTC.

V gene TRBV11-2 combines with J gene TRBJ2-7, with TRBD2 identical over 9 bases. Germline CDR1 is SGHAT and CDR2 is FQNNGV. The CDR3 contains 12 residues. The trim removed 8 bases at V and 4 bases at J, leaving 3 bases unmatched. The CDR3 DNA reads as TGTGCCAGCGGCGGACTAGCGTACGAGCAGTACTTC. It yields the protein CASGGLAYEQYF.

This clonotype was seen only once. The chain couples TRBV13 to TRBJ2-1; 11 bases match TRBD2. After removal of 3 bases from V and 6 bases from J, the junction contained 4 bases not matched to a gene. The germline CDR1 and CDR2 sequences are PRHDT and FYEKMQ (reference sequence). This CDR3 comprises 15 residues. CDR3 amino acids: CASSFGTSGGNEQFF. CDR3 DNA: TGTGCCAGCAGCTTTGGGACTAGCGGTGGCAATGAGCAGTTCTTC.

The CDR3 loop reads CASSPTGPNEKLFF. CDR3 coding DNA: TGTGCCAGCAGTCCAACAGGGCCTAATGAAAAACTGTTTTTT. This chain connects TRBV12-3 or TRBV12-4 to TRBJ1-4; a possible D gene is TRBD1 (6 bases). The length of the CDR3 is 14 residues. V lost 5 bases and J lost 3, with 10 bases in between.

The chain links TRBV4-1 to TRBJ1-5; TRBD1 matches 7 bases. J gave up 7 bases and V 3 bases, and 3 bases lay outside the gene matches. Germline V gives CDR1 MGHRA, CDR2 YSYEKL. The length of the CDR3 is 13 residues. The CDR3 loop reads CASSQTGSQPQHF. The CDR3 bases are TGCGCCAGCAGCCAGACAGGGAGCCAGCCCCAGCATTTT.

CDR3 DNA sequence: TGTGCCAGCAGCCCTAGGGCGGGGACTTACAAAGACTATGGCTACACCTTC. Its protein is CASSPRAGTYKDYGYTF. The chain links TRBV7-2 to TRBJ1-2; TRBD1 is a possible D gene (5 bases). V was clipped by 5 bases and J by 3 bases, with 22 bases between them. The CDR3 consists of 17 residues. Per the germline V gene, CDR1 is SGHTA and CDR2 is FQGNSA.

This rearrangement joins TRBV12-3 or TRBV12-4 to TRBJ1-2; D ambiguous. CDR3 length: 17 residues. V lost 6 bases to trimming and J lost 0 bases, with 20 bases between them. The CDR3 region is CASSQTSPKLTNYGYTF. Written as DNA, the CDR3 is TGTGCCAGCAGCCAAACGTCCCCCAAACTCACTAACTATGGCTACACCTTC.

V is TRBV2 and J is TRBJ1-2; 11 bases line up with TRBD1. V shed 5 bases, J shed 8 bases, and the junction held 7 bases outside the gene matches. The length of the CDR3 is 14 residues. Germline-derived CDR1 and CDR2 are SNHLY and FYNNEI. CDR3 coding DNA: TGTGCCAGCAGTTCAGCGGACAGGGGGCACGGCTACACCTTC. It codes for CASSSADRGHGYTF.

A word on this clonotype: The CDR3 does not end in the conserved phenylalanine or tryptophan, so this is likely a read error. This chain joins TRBV7-2 and TRBJ2-7; D is uncertain. Between the trimmed V and J ends, which lost 3 bases and 4 bases, there was a span of 7 bases. This CDR3 has 12 amino acids. CDR1 and CDR2 (germline): SGHTA, FQGNSA. The CDR3 DNA sequence: TGTGCCAGCAGCTTCGGCGAGTACGAGCAGTACTTG. Protein: CASSFGEYEQYL.

This rearrangement joins TRBV9 to TRBJ2-1; 13 bases fit TRBD2. Trimming took 4 bases from V and 8 from J; bases not matched to a gene: 9. The CDR3 contains 16 residues. Germline-derived CDR1 and CDR2 are SGDLS and YYNGEE. The CDR3 is CASSTKLAGGGHEQFF. Here the CDR3 DNA reads TGTGCCAGCAGCACCAAACTAGCGGGAGGGGGCCATGAGCAGTTCTTC.

The rearrangement links TRBV11-2 to TRBJ2-2; TRBD1 matches 9 bases. CDR1 and CDR2 (germline): SGHAT, FQNNGV. The CDR3 sequence is 17 residues long. J was trimmed by 3 bases and V by 5 bases; bases with no gene match: 10. CDR3: CASSTGTGRFDTGELFF. The CDR3 DNA reads as TGTGCCAGCAGCACGGGGACAGGGAGGTTTGACACCGGGGAGCTGTTTTTT.

The chain joins TRBV9 to TRBJ1-1, with unresolved D. This CDR3 has 15 residues. Trimming left V 3 bases short and J 4 bases short, with 16 bases between. The germline V gene has CDR1 SGDLS and CDR2 YYNGEE. CDR3 in DNA: TGTGCCAGCAGCGCTTCACCGGCGTGGGGCACTGAAGCTTTCTTT. Its translation is CASSASPAWGTEAFF.

The chain employs TRBV7-9 and TRBJ2-1; TRBD2 agrees at 8 bases. The trim removed 5 bases at V and 5 bases at J, leaving 8 bases unmatched. The CDR3 has 15 residues. Germline V gene sequence: CDR1 SEHNR, CDR2 FQNEAQ (reference sequence). The CDR3 coding sequence is TGTGCCAGCAGCCCGCCCGGGACTAGGAACAATGAGCAGTTCTTC. Encoded protein: CASSPPGTRNNEQFF.

CDR3 nucleotide sequence: TGTGCCAGCAGCCCAGGACATGGAGACACTGAAGCTTTCTTT. It is translated as CASSPGHGDTEAFF. V is TRBV7-3 and J is TRBJ1-1; D is perhaps TRBD1 (5 bases). V dropped 5 bases and J dropped 3 bases, with 13 bases sitting between them. Germline CDR1 and CDR2: SGHTA and FQGTGA. The CDR3 sequence is 14 residues long.

J is TRBJ2-5 and V is TRBV7-9, with a weak D call TRBD1 (5 bases). This CDR3 spans 13 amino acids. Trimming removed 2 bases at V and 5 bases at J, with 9 bases between. Germline CDR1 reads SEHNR; CDR2 reads FQNEAQ (reference sequence). The DNA of the CDR3 is TGTGCCAGCAGCTTATCAGGGCGGGAGACCCAGTACTTC. Its protein product is CASSLSGRETQYF.

The chain recombines TRBV5-6 with TRBJ2-2; 16 positions agree with TRBD2. This CDR3 contains 19 residues. The germline V gene encodes CDR1 SGHDT and CDR2 YYEEEE. Trimming removed 0 bases from V and 7 bases from J; junction bases left unmatched: 9. The CDR3 DNA follows: TGTGCCAGCAGCTTGGAGGGACTAGCGGGGGGGTTTACACGCGGGGAGCTGTTTTTT. It is translated as CASSLEGLAGGFTRGELFF.

The sample holds one count of this clonotype. The rearrangement uses TRBV12-5 and TRBJ1-5, with 7 bases fitting TRBD1. CDR1 is LGHNT and CDR2 is FRNRAP in the germline V gene. This CDR3 has 19 amino acids. V was clipped by 5 bases and J by 0 bases; unmatched bases: 16. The CDR3 loop is CASGVDRDRIPNSNQPQHF. The CDR3 coding sequence is TGTGCTAGTGGTGTCGACCGGGACAGAATCCCTAATAGCAATCAGCCCCAGCATTTT.

The V and J genes are TRBV7-9 and TRBJ1-2; D is perhaps TRBD1 (5 bases). Trimming left V 3 bases short and J 4 bases short, with 12 bases between. The CDR3 is 14 residues long. Germline loops: CDR1 SEHNR, CDR2 FQNEAQ (reference sequence). Here the CDR3 reads CASSFSGPTYGYTF. For the CDR3, the DNA is TGTGCCAGCAGCTTTTCGGGACCTACCTATGGCTACACCTTC.